Shown below are 21 T cell receptor beta chains from a single sample sequenced in a study of cytomegalovirus exposure and HLA in healthy donors. Amplification used 60 Vbeta primers and 13 Jbeta primers. Method: immunoSEQ multiplex PCR; TCRdb's copy keeps in-frame clones and lacks some. The sample carries about 170,000 clones, more than 70% recorded once. Source material: PBMCs. All receptors derive from a woman aged 50 to 65 in good health and CMV-seropositive.

The chain links TRBV5-4 to TRBJ2-3, with 7 bases fitting TRBD1. Germline-derived CDR1 and CDR2 are SGHNT and YYREEE (reference sequence). The V gene end was trimmed by 0 bases and the J gene end by 0 bases; junction bases not matched to a gene: 4. The CDR3 has 16 residues. The CDR3 reads CASSLDGTASTDTQYF. CDR3 nucleotides: TGTGCCAGCAGCTTGGATGGGACAGCTAGCACAGATACGCAGTATTTT. Looking up the rest from reference TRBV5-4 and TRBJ2-3 gives the full variable domain: ETGVTQSPTHLIKTRGQQVTLRCSSQSGHNTVSWYQQALGQGPQFIFQYYREEENGRGNFPPRFSGLQFPNYSSELNVNALELDDSALYLCASSLDGTASTDTQYFGPGTRLTVL.

The rearrangement joins TRBV4-3 to TRBJ2-7; TRBD1 agrees at 9 bases. This CDR3 contains 15 residues. After removal of 0 bases from V and 6 bases from J, the junction contained 6 bases not matched to a gene. Looked up from germline, CDR1 is LGHNA and CDR2 is YSLEER. The CDR3 nucleotides are TGCGCCAGCAGCCAAGATGGGACAGGGCTGTCCGAGCAGTACTTC. The encoded protein is CASSQDGTGLSEQYF.

J is TRBJ2-1 and V is TRBV10-3; 11 bases are a match to TRBD1. V trimming: 5 bases; J trimming: 3 bases; junction bases outside the gene matches: 3. This CDR3 region has 15 residues. The germline V gene has CDR1 ENHRY and CDR2 SYGVKD. Here the CDR3 DNA reads TGTGCCATCAGTTGGGACAGGGGGGACTACAATGAGCAGTTCTTC. The encoded protein is CAISWDRGDYNEQFF.

This clone was recorded once. The rearrangement links TRBV4-3 to TRBJ2-3; a possible D gene is TRBD2 (5 bases). The length of the CDR3 is 15 residues. The V end lost 4 bases, the J end lost 3 bases, and 14 bases lay between the germline ends. Germline assignment: CDR1 LGHNA and CDR2 YSLEER. CDR3 sequence (DNA): TGCGCCAGCAGCCCGCGGGCTGGGATAACAGATACGCAGTATTTT. It translates to CASSPRAGITDTQYF.

For this clone: Distinct nucleotide sequences in the sample also encode this CDR3. The chain carries TRBV4-2 and TRBJ2-3, with TRBD1 as a possible D gene (5 bases). CDR3 length equals 15 residues. Germline V gene lookup returns CDR1 LGHNA and CDR2 YNFKEQ. V lost 0 bases, J lost 1 base, and 8 bases lay in between. The CDR3 coding sequence is TGTGCCAGCAGCCAAGATGCCAGGGGCACAGATACGCAGTATTTT. Its protein product is CASSQDARGTDTQYF.

The J gene is TRBJ2-7, the V gene TRBV27; the match to TRBD1 covers 9 bases. The V segment lost 4 bases and the J segment 1 base; nucleotides outside the gene matches: 2. The CDR3 loop spans 14 amino acids. Germline CDR1 reads MNHEY; CDR2 reads SMNVEV (reference sequence). The CDR3, as DNA: TGTGCCAGCAGTTCGACAGGGGGGTCCTACGAGCAGTACTTC. Amino acids: CASSSTGGSYEQYF.

This sequence joins TRBV6-5 and TRBJ2-7, with a tentative D call TRBD1 (5 bases). V gave up 0 bases and J gave up 2 bases, with 11 bases separating them. In germline, CDR1 is MNHEY, CDR2 SVGAGI. The CDR3 loop spans 15 amino acids. The chain's CDR3 is CASSYSGRAPYEQYF. The CDR3 nucleotides are TGTGCCAGCAGTTACTCAGGCAGGGCCCCCTACGAGCAGTACTTC.

The chain links TRBV4-3 to TRBJ2-1, with D possibly TRBD2 on 6 matching bases. Per germline, CDR1 LGHNA and CDR2 YSLEER. The CDR3 consists of 15 residues. V dropped 4 bases and J dropped 10 bases, with 20 bases sitting between them. CDR3 sequence: CASSLTGGPTKEQFF. CDR3 coding DNA: TGCGCCAGCAGCCTCACCGGGGGACCCACGAAGGAGCAGTTCTTC.

The chain is built from TRBV4-1 and TRBJ2-7; perhaps TRBD1 as D (5 bases). Germline CDR1 is MGHRA and CDR2 is YSYEKL. This CDR3 has 14 residues. Trimming took 2 bases from V and 2 from J, leaving 10 bases between them. DNA of the CDR3: TGCGCCAGCAGCCAACCTCAGACAGCCTACGAGCAGTACTTC. Translated, it gives CASSQPQTAYEQYF.

The rearrangement joins TRBV29-1 to TRBJ1-2, with D possibly being TRBD1 (6 bases). Trimming cost V 6 bases and J 1 base, with 27 bases left between them. The CDR3 runs to 18 residues. Germline V gene lookup returns CDR1 SQVTM and CDR2 ANQGSEA. The CDR3 protein is CSVVIPVGQGNSNYGYTF. For the CDR3, the DNA is TGCAGCGTGGTGATTCCCGTAGGCCAGGGGAATAGTAACTATGGCTACACCTTC.

The chain is built from TRBV7-6 and TRBJ2-7; D may be TRBD2 (6 bases). CDR3 length: 17 amino acids. The germline gives CDR1 SGHVS, CDR2 FNYEAQ. Between the trimmed V and J ends, which lost 5 bases and 0 bases, there was a span of 20 bases. This CDR3 is CASSRVGTRQTSYEQYF. Here the CDR3 DNA reads TGTGCCAGCAGCCGAGTCGGGACTCGGCAGACCTCCTACGAGCAGTACTTC.

Written as DNA, the CDR3 is TGCAGCGCTGGGACAGGAAAAGGCTACGAGCAGTACTTC. It yields the protein CSAGTGKGYEQYF. J is TRBJ2-7 and V is TRBV29-1; 8 bases line up with TRBD1. CDR3 length: 13 amino acids. V lost 7 bases, J lost 3 bases, and 8 bases stayed unmatched. Germline V gene data show CDR1 as SQVTM and CDR2 as ANQGSEA.

CDR3 region: CASGTGLITLGGYTF. The CDR3 DNA is TGTGCCAGCGGTACGGGACTCATCACTCTCGGCGGCTACACCTTC. The chain joins TRBV6-5 to TRBJ1-2, with D maybe TRBD1 (5 bases). V gave up 8 bases and J gave up 8 bases, with 24 bases separating them. This CDR3 is 15 amino acids long. Germline CDR1 is MNHEY and CDR2 is SVGAGI.

V gene TRBV19 combines with J gene TRBJ2-5; 10 bases line up with TRBD1. V shed 6 bases, J shed 2 bases, and the junction held 9 bases outside the gene matches. The CDR3 extends over 16 amino acids. Germline V CDR1 and CDR2: LNHDA, SQIVND (reference sequence). CDR3 amino acids: CASRWTRTGGQETQYF. The CDR3 DNA reads as TGTGCCAGTAGATGGACAAGGACAGGGGGGCAAGAGACCCAGTACTTC.

The rearrangement joins TRBV6-1 to TRBJ2-7; TRBD2 agrees at 7 bases. Trimming at V came to 10 bases and at J to 6 bases, leaving 12 bases not matched to a gene. Germline V gene sequence: CDR1 MNHNS, CDR2 SASEGT. The CDR3 sequence is 13 residues long. The CDR3 DNA reads as TGTGCCACACGGCGGGGCGGGGGACCCGAGCAGTACTTC. It translates to CATRRGGGPEQYF.

This chain joins TRBV2 and TRBJ2-3; D is unresolved. Trimming stripped 4 bases from V and 7 bases from J, with 18 bases between. The CDR3 loop spans 15 amino acids. Germline-derived CDR1 and CDR2 are SNHLY and FYNNEI. The CDR3 DNA follows: TGTGCCAGCAGTGGGTCTCGCGGCGCGATGAATACGCAGTATTTT. Its translation: CASSGSRGAMNTQYF.

V usage is TRBV9 and J usage is TRBJ2-1; weak D call: TRBD2 (5 bases). The CDR3 is made up of 15 amino acids. Trimming took off 2 bases at V and 8 bases at J, with 17 bases between the two ends. The germline V gene encodes CDR1 SGDLS and CDR2 YYNGEE. Here the CDR3 DNA reads TGTGCCAGCAGCGTGGGGATCACTAGTGTCGATGAGCAGTTCTTC. Translated: CASSVGITSVDEQFF.

The V gene is TRBV7-9, the J gene TRBJ2-2, with a tentative D call TRBD1 (7 bases). Trimming pared 5 bases from V and 3 bases from J, leaving 22 bases between. The germline gives CDR1 SEHNR, CDR2 FQNEAQ (reference sequence). The CDR3 has 18 amino acids. CDR3 loop: CASSPGPAGTAHTGELFF. CDR3 DNA sequence: TGTGCCAGCAGCCCTGGTCCCGCGGGGACAGCACACACCGGGGAGCTGTTTTTT.

The chain carries TRBV9 and TRBJ2-7, with 11 bases identical to TRBD2. The CDR3 length is 16 residues. After removal of 2 bases from V and 4 bases from J, the junction contained 8 bases not matched to a gene. Per germline, CDR1 SGDLS and CDR2 YYNGEE. The CDR3 nucleotides read TGTGCCAGCAGCGTTGGAGGGACTAGCGGCGTATACGAGCAGTACTTC. It is translated as CASSVGGTSGVYEQYF.

The rearrangement uses TRBV6-1 and TRBJ1-6, with D perhaps TRBD1 (5 bases). The CDR3 is 15 residues long. CDR1 and CDR2 (germline): MNHNS, SASEGT. V was clipped by 2 bases and J by 7 bases, with 12 bases between them. The CDR3 protein is CASSEQAPGNSPLHF. As DNA, the CDR3 is TGTGCCAGCAGTGAACAGGCTCCAGGGAATTCACCCCTCCACTTT.

The rearrangement links TRBV27 to TRBJ1-5; TRBD1 agrees at 9 bases. This CDR3 region has 14 residues. Germline V gene data show CDR1 as MNHEY and CDR2 as SMNVEV (reference sequence). V lost 3 bases to trimming and J lost 5 bases; unmatched junction nucleotides: 2. Here the CDR3 reads CASSFRDRDQPQHF. As DNA, the CDR3 is TGTGCCAGCAGTTTCCGGGACAGGGATCAGCCCCAGCATTTT.